The next 11 T cell receptor beta chains were all read from a single sample in a study of T cell responses to AZD1222 COVID-19 vaccine. Clones were sequenced by immunoSEQ multiplex PCR, and TCRdb holds only the in-frame ones, with some missing. The sample carries 90,000 to 150,000 clones, about 90% recorded once. Sequencing used peripheral blood, obtained on day 0 of AZD1222 vaccination. The receptors stem from an adult in good health.

CDR3 sequence (DNA): TGTGCCAGCTCACCACGACCTGTTATGGGGGCTGGCGAGCAGTACTTC. Its translation is CASSPRPVMGAGEQYF. J is TRBJ2-7 and V is TRBV18; D possibly corresponds to TRBD1 (6 bases). The CDR3 is made up of 16 amino acids. The ends were cut back, 1 base at V and 6 bases at J, with 19 bases in the middle. Germline V CDR1 and CDR2: KGHSH, LQKENI.

This clone appeared once. J is TRBJ1-6 and V is TRBV28; no clear D. This CDR3 contains 15 residues. The V gene lost 6 bases and the J gene lost 0 bases, with 9 bases spanning the gap. Germline CDR1 MDHEN, CDR2 SYDVKM. The chain's CDR3 is CASSPELSYNSPLHF. The DNA of the CDR3 is TGTGCCAGCAGCCCCGAGCTCTCCTATAATTCACCCCTCCACTTT.

The J gene is TRBJ1-5, the V gene TRBV12-3 or TRBV12-4; 7 bases fit TRBD1. The CDR3 is 13 amino acids. Trimming removed 7 bases from V and 5 bases from J; junction bases left unmatched: 5. The CDR3 sequence: CASKRRGHQPQHF. The CDR3 region has the DNA TGTGCCAGCAAAAGGAGGGGGCATCAGCCCCAGCATTTT.

This chain joins TRBV5-1 and TRBJ1-5, with TRBD1 matching over 8 bases. Per the germline V gene, CDR1 is SGHRS and CDR2 is YFSETQ. CDR3 length: 17 residues. The junction had 12 bases not matched to a gene; V was cut back by 0 bases and J by 7 bases. CDR3 amino acids: CASSLAPTGQGHQPQHF. The CDR3 region has the DNA TGCGCCAGCAGCTTGGCCCCCACAGGACAGGGCCACCAGCCCCAGCATTTT.

This clone showed up just once. The rearrangement uses TRBV11-3 and TRBJ2-1; D is ambiguous. The CDR3 length is 13 residues. V shed 8 bases and J shed 0 bases, with 8 bases lying between them. Germline V CDR1 and CDR2: SGHNT, YENEEA. This chain's CDR3 is CASATSSYNEQFF. CDR3 nucleotides: TGTGCCAGCGCAACCAGCTCCTACAATGAGCAGTTCTTC. Together with reference TRBV11-3 and TRBJ2-1, the CDR3 gives the full variable domain: EAGVVQSPRYKIIEKKQPVAFWCNPISGHNTLYWYLQNLGQGPELLIRYENEEAVDDSQLPKDRFSAERLKGVDSTLKIQPAELGDSAVYLCASATSSYNEQFFGPGTRLTVL.

This clone was detected only once. The rearrangement links TRBV9 to TRBJ2-7; D is perhaps TRBD1 or TRBD2 (5 bases each). Trimming cost V 4 bases and J 7 bases, with 15 bases left between them. This CDR3 comprises 13 residues. CDR1 and CDR2 from the germline V gene are SGDLS and YYNGEE. This chain's CDR3 is CASSPGTEEEQYF. The CDR3 region has the DNA TGTGCCAGCAGCCCTGGGACCGAGGAAGAGCAGTACTTC.

The V gene is TRBV7-9, the J gene TRBJ1-1; tentative D call: TRBD1 (5 bases). The CDR3 is 12 residues long. Per the germline V gene, CDR1 is SEHNR and CDR2 is FQNEAQ (reference sequence). V lost 11 bases and J 3 bases, leaving 13 bases between the germline ends. The CDR3 nucleotides read TGTGCCGGGGGGAGGGCCGACACTGAAGCTTTCTTT. Protein: CAGGRADTEAFF.

This chain uses TRBV6-4 with TRBJ2-3, with D unclear. Germline V gene data show CDR1 as MRHNA and CDR2 as SNTAGT. CDR3 length: 13 residues. Trimming stripped 5 bases from V and 6 bases from J, with 12 bases between. The DNA for the CDR3 is TGTGCCAGCAGTACCCTCTCCGATGATACGCAGTATTTT. Its translation is CASSTLSDDTQYF.

J is TRBJ2-1 and V is TRBV3-1 (or the pseudogene TRBV3-2); D may be TRBD1 or TRBD2 (5 bases each). Germline CDR1 LGHDT, CDR2 YNNKEL (reference sequence). Trimming took 5 bases from V and 12 from J, leaving 23 bases between them. CDR3 size: 15 residues. The CDR3 sequence is CASSDRDRQISVQFF. In nucleotides, the CDR3 is TGTGCCAGCAGCGACCGGGACCGACAAATTAGTGTGCAGTTCTTC.

The gene calls are TRBV29-1 and TRBJ2-7; 8 bases align to TRBD1. The germline V gene encodes CDR1 SQVTM and CDR2 ANQGSEA. CDR3 size: 12 residues. The V gene end was trimmed by 6 bases and the J gene end by 6 bases; junction bases not matched to a gene: 7. The CDR3 region has the DNA TGCAGCGTGAGGACAGGGATTGGCGAGCAGTACTTC. It specifies CSVRTGIGEQYF.

The chain couples TRBV19 to TRBJ2-7, with 8 bases matching TRBD1. Looked up from germline, CDR1 is LNHDA and CDR2 is SQIVND (reference sequence). This CDR3 comprises 13 residues. V gave up 3 bases and J gave up 4 bases; unmatched junction bases: 2. CDR3 in DNA: TGTGCCAGTAGTATGGACAGGGTGTACGAGCAGTACTTC. Protein product: CASSMDRVYEQYF.